A single T cell receptor (beta chain) is shown here with its context. The data were obtained in a study of blood T cell repertoires in COVID-19. The table came from immunoSEQ multiplex PCR; TCRdb's copy has only in-frame clones and leaves some out. Of 180,000 or so clones listed, about 86% are singletons. V dropped 1 base and J dropped 3 bases, with 7 bases sitting between them. Germline CDR1 reads GTSNPN; CDR2 reads SVGIG (reference sequence). The CDR3 is 12 amino acids. This chain links TRBV30 with TRBJ2-7; D remains ambiguous. Sequenced input: PBMCs or T cells enriched from blood (not recorded which). The clonotype originates from a man in his forties who had recovered from COVID-19. The CDR3 DNA follows: TGTGCCTGGAGTGATGAACACTACGAGCAGTACTTC. Translated, it gives CAWSDEHYEQYF. Full variable domain (remainder filled in from reference TRBV30 and TRBJ2-7): SQTIHQWPATLVQPVGSPLSLECTVEGTSNPNLYWYRQAAGRGLQLLFYSVGIGQISSEVPQNLSASRPQDRQFILSSKKLLLSDSGFYLCAWSDEHYEQYFGPGTRLTVT.